This T cell receptor beta chain derives from a study of Graves' ophthalmopathy and Graves' hyperthyroidism. Study-wide results and caveats: Blood shared most expanded thyroid clonotypes above 0.001 frequency. Ophthalmopathy could be told apart from stable hyperthyroidism by a 13-signature model (87.88% sensitivity, roughly 80% specificity).

This clonotype was recorded at least ten times. The antigen is not known. The study amplified TCR beta CDR3 regions using RNA transcripts. HTBI-primed RT-PCR formed the first round, and a multiplex PCR formed the second. TCRdb used MiXCR to reprocess the multiplex PCR reads, holding one entry per CDR3 protein. Seen here are 150,000 to 200,000 distinct CDR3 sequences, roughly two fifths observed once, and the top ten hold approximately 8.9%. The TCR comes from a man aged 25-45 years with Graves' ophthalmopathy. Source material: peripheral blood.

CDR3 sequence: CASSPQDTRTSGRETQYF. In DNA, the CDR3 is TGCGCCAGCAGCCCCCAAGATACCAGGACTAGCGGGCGGGAGACCCAGTACTTC. The chain is built from TRBV4-1 and TRBJ2-5; 11 bases match TRBD2. This CDR3 has 18 residues. Germline V gene lookup returns CDR1 MGHRA and CDR2 YSYEKL. J lost 5 bases, V lost 4 bases, and 15 bases had no gene match.